This TCR beta chain was identified during a study of identical twins. Study-wide findings and caveats: Low generation-probability sequences were in excess among twin-shared out-of-frame alpha sequences. Insertions were fewer in abundant cord blood beta clonotypes, whereas memory repertoires showed none of this pattern. The analysis was cross-sectional rather than longitudinal within donors. Twins shared beta out-of-frame sequences in excess, but this excess was weaker.

TCRdb called the 5' RACE reads again in MiXCR, with one record for every CDR3 protein. Found here are around 480,000 distinct CDR3 sequences, 14% of them singletons; the top ten hold approximately 0.52%. The CDR3 consists of 14 residues. Germline values: CDR1 SNHLY, CDR2 FYNNEI. Trimming took off 2 bases at V and 4 bases at J, with 8 bases between the two ends. About this clonotype: As yet, its antigen is unknown.

This sample was shared with a second study, whose subject was yellow fever vaccine responses in identical twins.

This sequence originates from a woman aged 18 to 35 in good health. The J gene is TRBJ2-2, the V gene TRBV2; D not resolved. Sequenced sample: CD4+ T cells sorted from blood. The CDR3 loop reads CASSESNPTGELFF. CDR3 DNA sequence: TGTGCCAGCAGTGAATCTAATCCCACCGGGGAGCTGTTTTTT.